This is a list of T cell receptor beta chains from one sample in a study of blood T cell repertoires in COVID-19. Sequenced by immunoSEQ multiplex PCR; TCRdb stores in-frame clones only, minus some. This sample yields 50,000 to 55,000 clones, of which approximately 90% are seen a single time; 3.5% to 4.5% belongs to the top ten. Sequencing was carried out using peripheral blood. These receptors came from a man aged 50 or older with acute or convalescent COVID-19. The CDR3 runs from the conserved cysteine through the conserved F or W. Fields, in order: clone size, D gene, V gene, CDR3 length, J gene, CDR3 DNA, CDR3 protein. A D gene is named only where the DNA matches it firmly. Size is stated for part of the rows, as once, few or many counts, or as a class when the clone is expanded.

>few|TRBD1|TRBV28|15|TRBJ1-2
TGTGCCAGCAGTCTCAGGACAGGGGTAACCTATGGCTACACCTTC
CASSLRTGVTYGYTF
>NA|TRBD1|TRBV9|15|TRBJ1-2
TGTGCCAGCAGCGCCGGACAGGGGGGTCACTATGGCTACACCTTC
CASSAGQGGHYGYTF
>few|NA|TRBV7-8|16|TRBJ1-5
TGTGCCAGCAGCCCCCCTATCCGCACAGGAGATCAGCCCCAGCATTTT
CASSPPIRTGDQPQHF
>NA|NA|TRBV12-3/TRBV12-4|13|TRBJ1-1
TGTGCCAGCAGTTTAGACAGGGTGGGGGAAGCTTTCTTT
CASSLDRVGEAFF
>few|TRBD2|TRBV5-5|16|TRBJ2-7
TGTGCCAGCAGCTCGCGGACTAGCACACGCTCCTACGAGCAGTACTTC
CASSSRTSTRSYEQYF
>NA|TRBD1|TRBV4-1|13|TRBJ1-6
TGCGCCAGCAGGGACAGGGGTGGCTCACCCCTCCACTTT
CASRDRGGSPLHF
>NA|NA|TRBV27|14|TRBJ1-1
TGTGCCAGCAGCGCCGCCAGGGGGAACACTGAAGCTTTCTTT
CASSAARGNTEAFF
>NA|NA|TRBV6-5|14|TRBJ1-1
TGTGCCAGCAGTTACGATTATCGGGTGGGTGAAGCTTTCTTT
CASSYDYRVGEAFF
>few|TRBD1|TRBV11-2|14|TRBJ2-2
TGTGCCAGCAGCTTAGGACAGGGTGGCGGGGAGCTGTTTTTT
CASSLGQGGGELFF
>NA|NA|TRBV28|15|TRBJ1-2
TGTGCCAGCAGGAAAACAGGGAGATCTAACTATGGCTACACCTTC
CASRKTGRSNYGYTF
>NA|NA|TRBV6-6|16|TRBJ1-2
TGTGCCAGCAGTTTCCGACAGCCCAGCCTTAACTATGGCTACACCTTC
CASSFRQPSLNYGYTF
>NA|TRBD2|TRBV2|21|TRBJ2-1
TGTGCCAGCAGTCACCCCCCGGGACTAGCGGGGGGGACGAGCTCCTACAATGAGCAGTTCTTC
CASSHPPGLAGGTSSYNEQFF
>NA|NA|TRBV13|16|TRBJ2-2
TGTGCCAGCAGCTTAGGCCGGGGTCAGGTCACCGGGGAGCTGTTTTTT
CASSLGRGQVTGELFF
>NA|TRBD1|TRBV6-4|14|TRBJ1-5
TGTGCCAGTCGTGGGACAGGGCACAATCAGCCCCAGCATTTT
CASRGTGHNQPQHF
>few|TRBD1|TRBV5-8|13|TRBJ2-7
TGTGCCAGCAGTAAGGGACAGGCCCACGAGCAGTACTTC
CASSKGQAHEQYF
>NA|TRBD1|TRBV19|13|TRBJ1-3
TGTGCCAGTCTGACAGGGACCGGAAACACCATATATTTT
CASLTGTGNTIYF
>few|NA|TRBV2|13|TRBJ1-3
TGTGCCAGCAGTGAGTTCCTGGGAAACACCATATATTTT
CASSEFLGNTIYF
>NA|NA|TRBV14|17|TRBJ1-5
TGTGCCAGCAGCCAAGGCATCACGGAGTATAGCAATCAGCCCCAGCATTTT
CASSQGITEYSNQPQHF
>NA|TRBD1|TRBV27|15|TRBJ1-6
TGTGCCAGCAGTAACCACAGGGGCGTTAATTCACCCCTCCACTTT
CASSNHRGVNSPLHF
>NA|NA|TRBV19|13|TRBJ2-1
TGTGCCAGTAGTATAAACTATAGGGGTGAGCAGTTCTTC
CASSINYRGEQFF
>once|NA|TRBV7-2|15|TRBJ2-3
TGTGCCAGCAGCTTAGCGGGAGGCAGCACAGATACGCAGTATTTT
CASSLAGGSTDTQYF
>few|TRBD2|TRBV6-2/TRBV6-3|18|TRBJ2-4
TGTGCCAGCAGTTACACTACCGGGGGGTGGAGGTCCAAAAACATTCAGTACTTC
CASSYTTGGWRSKNIQYF
>NA|TRBD2|TRBV20-1|13|TRBJ2-7
TGCAGTGCTAGTCCCGGGAGGGATGGCGAGCAGTACTTC
CSASPGRDGEQYF
>NA|TRBD1|TRBV4-1|15|TRBJ2-3
TGCGCCAGCAGCCAGTCCGACAGGGGCACAGATACGCAGTATTTT
CASSQSDRGTDTQYF
>NA|NA|TRBV7-8|14|TRBJ1-1
TGTGCCAGCAGCTTCCAACCTCGAGGCACTGAAGCTTTCTTT
CASSFQPRGTEAFF
>NA|TRBD2|TRBV6-4|14|TRBJ2-1
TGTGCCAGCAGTGTACTAGCGGGAGTCAGGGAGCAGTTCTTC
CASSVLAGVREQFF
>NA|TRBD1|TRBV5-6|15|TRBJ1-6
TGTGCCAGCAGCTTTATGGGACAGCTTAATTCACCCCTCCACTTT
CASSFMGQLNSPLHF
>NA|NA|TRBV19|16|TRBJ2-2
TGTGCCAGTATGGAGATCGGGACAACCAACACCGGGGAGCTGTTTTTT
CASMEIGTTNTGELFF
>NA|TRBD1|TRBV7-9|14|TRBJ1-2
TGTGCCGCCGGGACAGGGGGAGGGAACTATGGCTACACCTTC
CAAGTGGGNYGYTF
>NA|NA|TRBV5-1|13|TRBJ1-2
TGCGCCAGCAGTCCAGGCACACTCTATGGCTACACCTTC
CASSPGTLYGYTF
>NA|NA|TRBV30|14|TRBJ2-2
TGTGCCTGGCCGGCAGGGGAGAACACCGGGGAGCTGTTTTTT
CAWPAGENTGELFF
>NA|NA|TRBV19|14|TRBJ1-5
TGTGCCAGTAGTATAGCTATTCGGAATCAGCCCCAGCATTTT
CASSIAIRNQPQHF
>NA|TRBD2|TRBV2|16|TRBJ2-5
TGTGCCAGCAGGGCACTAGCGGGGAGGTACCAAGAGACCCAGTACTTC
CASRALAGRYQETQYF
>NA|TRBD1|TRBV6-5|14|TRBJ2-7
TGTGCCAGCAGCCCGACAGGGCTTTGGTACGAGCAGTACTTC
CASSPTGLWYEQYF
>NA|NA|TRBV7-9|14|TRBJ1-3
TGTGCCAGCAGCTTACTGGAGAGGGGAAACACCATATATTTT
CASSLLERGNTIYF
>NA|NA|TRBV27|14|TRBJ2-7
TGTGCCAGCAGTTTAATCAGGAATTCCTACGAGCAGTACTTC
CASSLIRNSYEQYF
>few|NA|TRBV7-9|14|TRBJ1-1
TGTGCCAGCAGCTTAAGTCGGTTGAACACTGAAGCTTTCTTT
CASSLSRLNTEAFF
>NA|TRBD1|TRBV18|14|TRBJ2-1
TGTGCCAGCTCACCGGCGACAGGGGGCCGGGAGCAGTTCTTC
CASSPATGGREQFF
>few|TRBD1|TRBV19|16|TRBJ1-1
TGTGCCAGTAGGGATGGACAGGGGGTAAAGTTAACTGAAGCTTTCTTT
CASRDGQGVKLTEAFF
>NA|NA|TRBV19|13|TRBJ1-1
TGTGCCAGTAGTAGGGACATGGCCACTGAAGCTTTCTTT
CASSRDMATEAFF
>NA|TRBD1|TRBV18|14|TRBJ2-7
TGTGCCAGCTCACCGCGGACAGGGCCCTACGAGCAGTACTTC
CASSPRTGPYEQYF
>NA|TRBD2|TRBV7-9|19|TRBJ2-7
TGTGCCAGCAGCCGCCCCCAGGAGCGGGGGGGTTCAAGCTCCTACGAGCAGTACTTC
CASSRPQERGGSSSYEQYF